Following are 15 T cell receptor beta chains from one sample sequenced in a study of control samples from healthy donors and cancer patients. TCRdb's table, derived via immunoSEQ multiplex PCR, lists solely in-frame clones and lacks some. The sample carries about 140,000 clones, more than 90% recorded once. Sequencing was performed on blood. The receptors stem from a man aged 25 to 45 in good health.

The chain combines TRBV14 with TRBJ2-3; TRBD2 matches 14 bases. The germline V gene has CDR1 SGHDN and CDR2 FVKESK. With V trimmed by 3 bases and J by 3 bases, 2 bases remained unmatched. This CDR3 comprises 16 residues. The CDR3 here is CASSQGLAGVTDTQYF. CDR3 nucleotides: TGTGCCAGCAGCCAGGGACTAGCGGGAGTAACAGATACGCAGTATTTT.

This chain uses TRBV9 with TRBJ2-4; the D is unclear. The CDR3 has 13 residues. Looked up from germline, CDR1 is SGDLS and CDR2 is YYNGEE. Trimming left V 10 bases short and J 7 bases short, with 18 bases between. This chain's CDR3 is CASGPISRNIQYF. In DNA, the CDR3 is TGTGCCTCTGGGCCGATCAGTCGGAACATTCAGTACTTC.

The CDR3 sequence: CASYLGPVLEAFF. The CDR3 DNA reads as TGTGCCAGCTATTTGGGGCCAGTGCTTGAAGCTTTCTTT. This rearrangement joins TRBV2 to TRBJ1-1, with D perhaps TRBD1 (5 bases). Trimming removed 8 bases from V and 7 bases from J, with 17 bases in between. CDR3 length: 13 residues. Germline V gene data show CDR1 as SNHLY and CDR2 as FYNNEI.

This chain links TRBV6-5 with TRBJ1-5, with a tentative D call TRBD1 (5 bases). Germline values: CDR1 MNHEY, CDR2 SVGAGI. V was shortened by 8 bases and J by 6 bases, with 11 bases between the two germline ends. The CDR3 is 12 amino acids. The CDR3 nucleotides are TGTGCCAGCGCTGGGGGGGGTCAGCCCCAGCATTTT. It codes for CASAGGGQPQHF.

The chain recombines TRBV21-1 with TRBJ2-5; the table's D call of TRBD2 was not tested on the DNA. TRBV21-1 represents a pseudogene. The length of the CDR3 is 17 residues. The CDR3 protein is CASSPLEVSGRVETQYF. The CDR3 region has the DNA TGTGCCAGCAGCCCCCTCGAGGTTAGCGGGAGAGTAGAGACCCAGTACTTC.

This chain uses TRBV5-1 with TRBJ1-4; the match to TRBD1 covers 9 bases. Germline loops: CDR1 SGHRS, CDR2 YFSETQ. The CDR3 consists of 14 residues. Losses at the gene ends were 3 bases for V and 6 bases for J; bases not matched to a gene: 3. The CDR3 nucleotides are TGCGCCAGCAGCTCCGGGACAGGGTATGAAAAACTGTTTTTT. This encodes CASSSGTGYEKLFF.

The chain uses TRBV6-5 and TRBJ2-7; D perhaps matches TRBD2 (6 bases). Per germline, CDR1 MNHEY and CDR2 SVGAGI. V lost 7 bases and J lost 3, with 16 bases in between. This CDR3 is built from 14 residues. The DNA of the CDR3 is TGTGCCAGCAAGCGGGTAGCGGCAAACTACGAGCAGTACTTC. Its protein is CASKRVAANYEQYF.

The J gene is TRBJ2-6, the V gene TRBV9; tentative D call: TRBD2 (6 bases). With 3 bases removed from V and 0 bases from J, the gap between germline ends came to 13 bases. The CDR3 has 17 amino acids. The V gene's germline CDR1 is SGDLS and CDR2 YYNGEE. This CDR3 is CASSGGAGLSGANVLTF. The CDR3 bases are TGTGCCAGCAGCGGCGGGGCGGGACTCTCTGGGGCCAACGTCCTGACTTTC.

The chain has TRBV12-3 or TRBV12-4 and TRBJ2-1; possibly TRBD2 for D (6 bases). The CDR3 sequence is 13 residues long. V was shortened by 1 base and J by 9 bases, with 10 bases between the two germline ends. CDR3 sequence reads: CASSLGTIIEQFF. In DNA form, the CDR3 reads TGTGCCAGCAGTTTAGGGACTATTATTGAGCAGTTCTTC.

About this clone itself: This same CDR3 is encoded by further DNA sequences in the sample. The genes are TRBV2 and TRBJ1-5, with TRBD1 matching 10 bases. Germline V gene sequence: CDR1 SNHLY, CDR2 FYNNEI. This CDR3 region has 14 residues. J lost 2 bases, V lost 6 bases, and 1 base had no gene match. This chain's CDR3 is CASSGTGGNQPQHF. The DNA of the CDR3 is TGTGCCAGCAGCGGGACAGGGGGCAATCAGCCCCAGCATTTT. Together with reference TRBV2 and TRBJ1-5, the CDR3 gives the full variable domain: EPEVTQTPSHQVTQMGQEVILRCVPISNHLYFYWYRQILGQKVEFLVSFYNNEISEKSEIFDDQFSVERPDGSNFTLKIRSTKLEDSAMYFCASSGTGGNQPQHFGDGTRLSIL.

The chain is built from TRBV6-5 and TRBJ1-1; D gene ambiguous. This CDR3 has 14 amino acids. The V end was cut by 5 bases, the J end by 10 bases, with 20 bases between. Germline loops: CDR1 MNHEY, CDR2 SVGAGI. This chain's CDR3 is CASSQSLLRRRAFF. In DNA form, the CDR3 reads TGTGCCAGCAGTCAAAGCCTTCTGAGGAGGCGAGCTTTCTTT.

Here the CDR3 DNA reads TGTGCCAGCAGCTTAGTAGCGGGACAATACAATGAGCAGTTCTTC. It is translated as CASSLVAGQYNEQFF. The chain links TRBV11-3 to TRBJ2-1, with TRBD2 identical over 8 bases. Germline CDR1 and CDR2: SGHNT and YENEEA. The CDR3 contains 15 residues. V trimming: 1 base; J trimming: 4 bases; junction bases outside the gene matches: 3.

The CDR3 DNA is TGTGCCATCAGGGAGACCGGGACCGCCGGGGAGCTGTTTTTT. Translation gives CAIRETGTAGELFF. The chain couples TRBV10-3 to TRBJ2-2; D might be TRBD1 or TRBD2, each matching 5 bases. The germline CDR1 and CDR2 sequences are ENHRY and SYGVKD. V lost 6 bases and J 6 bases, leaving 14 bases between the germline ends. There are 14 residues in the CDR3.

The CDR3 DNA sequence: TGTGCCAGCAGCCCGAACAGGGGCCAGCTTTACGAGCAGTACTTC. Its translation is CASSPNRGQLYEQYF. V and J are TRBV7-2 and TRBJ2-7, with 7 bases aligning to TRBD1. Germline trimming cut 5 bases from V and 4 bases from J; bases unmatched to any gene: 11. Germline V gene lookup returns CDR1 SGHTA and CDR2 FQGNSA. This CDR3 spans 15 amino acids.

This chain joins TRBV5-1 and TRBJ2-5; 12 bases line up with TRBD2. CDR1 and CDR2 from the germline V gene are SGHRS and YFSETQ. With 4 bases clipped from V and 3 bases from J, the junction kept 13 bases outside the gene matches. This CDR3 comprises 18 residues. The CDR3 protein is CASSAARGLAGHKETQYF. CDR3 in DNA: TGCGCCAGCAGCGCAGCTAGAGGACTAGCGGGGCATAAAGAGACCCAGTACTTC.